The sequence of this T cell receptor beta chain was determined in a study of regulatory T cells in long-lasting Graves disease. Noted time point: newly diagnosed GD, antithyroid drugs for less than 3 months. With RNA extracted from PBMCs as input, the TCR library was made. General observations from the study: Repertoires from persistent disease leaned toward TRBV28, TRBJ1-2 and TRBJ2-5.

On this clonotype itself: The antigen remains unidentified.

Losses at the gene ends were 10 bases for V and 2 bases for J; bases not matched to a gene: 26. Germline CDR1 LNHDA, CDR2 SQIVND (reference sequence). The CDR3 has 20 amino acids. Library construction for TCR beta used iRepertoire HTBI primers and Arm-PCR of CDR3 regions. TCRdb passed the multiplex PCR reads through MiXCR, listing each CDR3 protein once. Among 450,000 to 600,000 distinct CDR3 sequences listed, approximately 13% were seen once. The data also belong to a second study, concerning T cells in Graves' hyperthyroidism and ophthalmopathy. From that second work: Subjects aged 18 to 65 presented with newly diagnosed hyperthyroidism of less than 2 months' duration.

The sequencing here drew on peripheral blood mononuclear cells (PBMCs), taken at new diagnosis, from a patient treated with antithyroid drugs. V usage is TRBV19 and J usage is TRBJ1-2; 9 nucleotides align to TRBD1. This receptor was obtained from a young man with Graves disease. The CDR3 loop reads CANPTGTGTLKVMPNYGYTF. The CDR3 DNA follows: TGTGCCAATCCCACCGGGACAGGGACCCTAAAGGTTATGCCAAACTATGGCTACACCTTC.